This T cell receptor beta chain was recorded in a study of shared clonotypes between healthy human individuals. Findings of the study overall: Since donors were few, the genetic and exposure-history diversity represented was limited. It was expected that sequencing depth would affect clonotype sharing among donors.

The method was immunoSEQ multiplex PCR; TCRdb's version includes in-frame clones alone and lacks a portion of them. The repertoire includes about 380,000 clones, around 96% of them detected once, and around 0.32% sits in the top ten. Germline V gene sequence: CDR1 SGHVS, CDR2 FNYEAQ. Between the trimmed V and J ends, which lost 1 base and 4 bases, there was a span of 12 bases. The CDR3 is 15 residues long. Concerning this clone: No antigen is known for it.

CD45RO+ cells were combined with CCR7-negative CD45RA+ TemRA cells to form CD8 memory. The chain employs TRBV7-6 and TRBJ2-3, with D possibly being TRBD2 (6 bases). Sequencing was done on a sample of memory CD8+ T cells sorted from blood. Subset noted: CD45RO+ cells pooled with CCR7-negative TemRA cells. The receptor's source is a man aged 30 to 45 in good health. In DNA form, the CDR3 reads TGTGCCAGCAGCTTAGATATTAGCGGCTCAGATACGCAGTATTTT. This codes for CASSLDISGSDTQYF. The whole variable domain, remainder taken from reference TRBV7-6 and TRBJ2-3, is GAGVSQSPRYKVTKRGQDVALRCDPISGHVSLYWYRQALGQGPEFLTYFNYEAQQDKSGLPNDRFSAERPEGSISTLTIQRTEQRDSAMYRCASSLDISGSDTQYFGPGTRLTVL.